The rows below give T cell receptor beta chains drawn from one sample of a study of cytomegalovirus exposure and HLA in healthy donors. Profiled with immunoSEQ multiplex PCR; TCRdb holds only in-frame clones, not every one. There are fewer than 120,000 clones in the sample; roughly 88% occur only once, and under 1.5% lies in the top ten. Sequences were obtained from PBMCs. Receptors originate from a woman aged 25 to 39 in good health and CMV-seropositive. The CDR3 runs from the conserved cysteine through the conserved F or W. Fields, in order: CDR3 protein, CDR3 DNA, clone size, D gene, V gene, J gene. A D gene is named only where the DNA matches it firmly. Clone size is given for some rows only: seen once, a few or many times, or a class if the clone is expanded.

CDR3aa: CASSWGAGSIYEQYF
CDR3nt: TGCGCCAGCAGCTGGGGAGCGGGATCCATCTACGAGCAGTACTTC
abundance: -
d_gene: TRBD2
v_gene: TRBV5-1
j_gene: TRBJ2-7

CDR3aa: CASSDWGQSNQPQHF
CDR3nt: TGTGCCAGCAGTGATTGGGGACAGAGCAATCAGCCCCAGCATTTT
abundance: -
d_gene: TRBD1
v_gene: TRBV2
j_gene: TRBJ1-5

CDR3aa: CASSQAPLAGSSYEQYF
CDR3nt: TGTGCCAGCAGCCAAGCCCCCTTAGCGGGGAGCTCCTACGAGCAGTACTTC
abundance: -
d_gene: TRBD2
v_gene: TRBV4-2
j_gene: TRBJ2-7

CDR3aa: CASSRYTQGAGNTIYF
CDR3nt: TGTGCCAGCAGCCGATATACACAGGGGGCTGGAAACACCATATATTTT
abundance: -
d_gene: TRBD1
v_gene: TRBV4-2
j_gene: TRBJ1-3

CDR3aa: CASSERGGRETQYF
CDR3nt: TGCGCCAGCTCTGAGAGGGGGGGCAGGGAGACCCAGTACTTC
abundance: -
d_gene: -
v_gene: TRBV5-1
j_gene: TRBJ2-5

CDR3aa: CSVDRSNTEAFF
CDR3nt: TGCAGCGTTGACAGATCGAACACTGAAGCTTTCTTT
abundance: -
d_gene: -
v_gene: TRBV29-1
j_gene: TRBJ1-1

CDR3aa: CASRDTLTYEQYF
CDR3nt: TGTGCCAGCAGAGATACACTAACCTACGAGCAGTACTTC
abundance: -
d_gene: -
v_gene: TRBV5-6
j_gene: TRBJ2-7

CDR3aa: CASSPVPGQGRNTEAFF
CDR3nt: TGTGCCAGCAGCCCAGTCCCGGGACAGGGGCGCAACACTGAAGCTTTCTTT
abundance: -
d_gene: TRBD1
v_gene: TRBV7-9
j_gene: TRBJ1-1

CDR3aa: CASSLEQGSSYEQYF
CDR3nt: TGTGCCAGCAGCTTGGAACAGGGAAGTTCCTACGAGCAGTACTTC
abundance: -
d_gene: -
v_gene: TRBV7-6
j_gene: TRBJ2-7

CDR3aa: CASSQGQSDYGYTF
CDR3nt: TGTGCCAGCAGCCAAGGACAGTCGGACTATGGCTACACCTTC
abundance: -
d_gene: -
v_gene: TRBV5-6
j_gene: TRBJ1-2

CDR3aa: CASNGLAGVRGTDTQYF
CDR3nt: TGCGCCAGCAACGGACTAGCGGGGGTGCGCGGCACAGATACGCAGTATTTT
abundance: -
d_gene: TRBD2
v_gene: TRBV5-1
j_gene: TRBJ2-3

CDR3aa: CASSRSGILSNYEQYF
CDR3nt: TGTGCCAGCAGTCGTAGCGGGATATTATCCAACTACGAGCAGTACTTC
abundance: once
d_gene: TRBD2
v_gene: TRBV4-2
j_gene: TRBJ2-7

CDR3aa: CASSPPASGRSEQFF
CDR3nt: TGTGCCAGCAGCCCCCCGGCTAGCGGGAGAAGTGAGCAGTTCTTC
abundance: -
d_gene: TRBD2
v_gene: TRBV13
j_gene: TRBJ2-1

CDR3aa: CASSQVGQDTQYF
CDR3nt: TGCGCCAGCAGCCAAGTAGGACAAGATACGCAGTATTTT
abundance: -
d_gene: -
v_gene: TRBV4-1
j_gene: TRBJ2-3

CDR3aa: CASNSGDYTNRDTQYF
CDR3nt: TGTGCCAGCAATTCGGGGGACTATACAAACCGAGATACGCAGTATTTT
abundance: -
d_gene: TRBD2
v_gene: TRBV6-6
j_gene: TRBJ2-3